Following are 27 T cell receptor beta chains from one sample sequenced in a study of blood T cell repertoires in COVID-19. TCRdb's copy holds only in-frame clones and misses some; the assay was immunoSEQ multiplex PCR. The data hold around 60,000 clones, with 88% observed a single time. Material for sequencing was peripheral blood. The receptors originated from a man aged 50 to 59 with active COVID-19.

V gene TRBV13 combines with J gene TRBJ2-1; TRBD2 aligns across 12 bases. With 6 bases clipped from V and 6 bases from J, the junction kept 6 bases outside the gene matches. The CDR3 covers 15 residues. The germline CDR1 and CDR2 sequences are PRHDT and FYEKMQ (reference sequence). CDR3 bases: TGTGCCAGCAGAAGGACTAGCGGGAATCGCAATGAGCAGTTCTTC. Translating it yields CASRRTSGNRNEQFF.

This rearrangement joins TRBV12-3 or TRBV12-4 to TRBJ2-7; no clear D gene. Trimming removed 3 bases at V and 3 bases at J, with 6 bases between. This CDR3 has 12 amino acids. CDR3 amino acids: CASSFSYYEQYF. The CDR3 nucleotides are TGTGCCAGCAGTTTTTCCTACTACGAGCAGTACTTC.

V usage is TRBV7-2 and J usage is TRBJ2-3; TRBD2 agrees at 13 bases. The CDR3 runs to 17 residues. The junction had 10 bases not matched to a gene; V was cut back by 5 bases and J by 5 bases. Germline V gene lookup returns CDR1 SGHTA and CDR2 FQGNSA. In DNA form, the CDR3 reads TGTGCCAGCAGCCGCGACGGACTAGCGGGGGCAAGAGATACGCAGTATTTT. It encodes CASSRDGLAGARDTQYF.

The V and J genes are TRBV21-1 and TRBJ1-5; the DNA was not compared with TRBD1, the D call given in the table. TRBV21-1 is labeled a pseudogene. This CDR3 is 16 amino acids long. The CDR3 sequence is CASPYTDRGPNQPQHF. DNA of the CDR3: TGTGCCAGCCCTTACACGGACAGGGGACCCAATCAGCCCCAGCATTTT.

V is TRBV3-1 (or the pseudogene TRBV3-2) and J is TRBJ1-4; the match to TRBD1 covers 7 bases. This CDR3 region has 16 residues. Germline V gene data show CDR1 as LGHDT and CDR2 as YNNKEL (reference sequence). With 1 base clipped from V and 8 bases from J, the junction kept 10 bases outside the gene matches. For the CDR3, the DNA is TGTGCCAGCAGCCAAGTTAAGCCAGGGGGACGCGAAAAACTGTTTTTT. Translation gives CASSQVKPGGREKLFF.

This clone was seen once. V usage is TRBV11-2 and J usage is TRBJ1-4, with a possible D match to TRBD1 (6 bases). The CDR3 consists of 14 residues. V shed 1 base and J shed 6 bases, with 9 bases lying between them. In germline, CDR1 is SGHAT, CDR2 FQNNGV. Here the CDR3 reads CASSLGGRYEKLFF. The DNA for the CDR3 is TGTGCCAGCAGCTTAGGGGGGCGGTATGAAAAACTGTTTTTT.

The chain links TRBV6-2 or TRBV6-3 to TRBJ1-2, with a tentative D call TRBD1 (5 bases). Trimming removed 2 bases from V and 5 bases from J, with 12 bases in between. This CDR3 spans 14 amino acids. Germline CDR1 reads MNHEY; CDR2 reads SVGEGT. The CDR3 nucleotides are TGTGCCAGCAGTTACCAGCAGGGATGGTATGGCTACACCTTC. Translated: CASSYQQGWYGYTF.

The genes are TRBV7-2 and TRBJ2-7, with D uncertain. Germline CDR1 SGHTA, CDR2 FQGNSA. This CDR3 contains 13 residues. The V gene lost 3 bases and the J gene lost 3 bases, with 9 bases spanning the gap. The CDR3 sequence is CASSFGGRYEQYF. DNA of the CDR3: TGTGCCAGCAGCTTCGGTGGGCGCTACGAGCAGTACTTC.

The chain is built from TRBV4-2 and TRBJ2-7; 10 bases fit TRBD2. CDR1 and CDR2 (germline): LGHNA, YNFKEQ. CDR3 length: 17 residues. V shed 0 bases and J 4 bases; nucleotides not matched to a gene: 9. CDR3 amino acids: CASSQEGAGGPFYEQYF. For the CDR3, the DNA is TGTGCCAGCAGCCAAGAAGGAGCGGGGGGGCCCTTTTACGAGCAGTACTTC.

The chain joins TRBV3-1 (or the pseudogene TRBV3-2) to TRBJ2-1; perhaps TRBD2 as D (6 bases). The V end was cut by 2 bases, the J end by 5 bases, with 13 bases between. The germline V gene has CDR1 LGHDT and CDR2 YNNKEL (reference sequence). CDR3 length equals 15 residues. As DNA, the CDR3 is TGTGCCAGCAGCCAAACTAGCTCCCCTAACAATGAGCAGTTCTTC. As protein: CASSQTSSPNNEQFF.

The rearrangement joins TRBV9 to TRBJ2-1, with 10 positions matching TRBD2. The germline V gene has CDR1 SGDLS and CDR2 YYNGEE. The length of the CDR3 is 16 residues. The ends lost 3 bases at V and 3 bases at J; junction bases unmatched: 6. Written as DNA, the CDR3 is TGTGCCAGCAGCGATAAGCGGGGGGGCCTCTACAATGAGCAGTTCTTC. Protein product: CASSDKRGGLYNEQFF.

The CDR3 bases are TGTGCCAGCATCCTTGGGGCTAGCGGGCAGGTCGAGCAGTACTTC. Translated, it gives CASILGASGQVEQYF. This chain joins TRBV2 and TRBJ2-7, with 8 nucleotides matching TRBD2. CDR1 is SNHLY and CDR2 is FYNNEI in the germline V gene. V lost 7 bases and J lost 6; bases outside the gene matches: 14. The CDR3 loop spans 15 amino acids.

The chain couples TRBV30 to TRBJ2-7; 9 nucleotides line up with TRBD1. V shed 2 bases, J shed 4 bases, and the junction held 3 bases outside the gene matches. There are 13 residues in the CDR3. Looked up from germline, CDR1 is GTSNPN and CDR2 is SVGIG (reference sequence). In nucleotides, the CDR3 is TGTGCCTGGAGTACGGACAGGGGATACGAGCAGTACTTC. Residues: CAWSTDRGYEQYF. The full variable domain, its missing parts supplied by reference TRBV30 and TRBJ2-7, is SQTIHQWPATLVQPVGSPLSLECTVEGTSNPNLYWYRQAAGRGLQLLFYSVGIGQISSEVPQNLSASRPQDRQFILSSKKLLLSDSGFYLCAWSTDRGYEQYFGPGTRLTVT.

The rearrangement uses TRBV3-1 (or the pseudogene TRBV3-2) and TRBJ2-1, with TRBD2 identical over 11 bases. Germline V CDR1 and CDR2: LGHDT, YNNKEL (reference sequence). The CDR3 extends over 15 amino acids. V shed 4 bases and J 7 bases; nucleotides not matched to a gene: 6. The CDR3 DNA sequence: TGTGCCAGCAGCCGCCTGACTAGCGGGGTAAATGAGCAGTTCTTC. This translates into CASSRLTSGVNEQFF.

A single count supports this clone. J is TRBJ2-5 and V is TRBV4-2; TRBD2 might be the D (6 bases). V lost 4 bases to trimming and J lost 7 bases, with 13 bases between them. The germline CDR1 and CDR2 sequences are LGHNA and YNFKEQ. This CDR3 is built from 13 residues. The CDR3 loop reads CASSRPSEGTQYF. The CDR3 DNA reads as TGTGCCAGCAGCCGACCTAGCGAAGGGACCCAGTACTTC.

The rearrangement links TRBV6-5 to TRBJ1-5; D is perhaps TRBD1 (6 bases). This CDR3 spans 14 amino acids. V lost 9 bases, J lost 3 bases, and 15 bases lay in between. The germline CDR1 and CDR2 sequences are MNHEY and SVGAGI. CDR3 bases: TGTGCCAGTAGCTTCACAGGGTTCAATCAGCCCCAGCATTTT. Its translation is CASSFTGFNQPQHF.

The chain links TRBV4-1 to TRBJ1-1; perhaps TRBD1 as D (6 bases). Per the germline V gene, CDR1 is MGHRA and CDR2 is YSYEKL. CDR3 size: 16 residues. V shed 4 bases and J shed 5 bases, with 20 bases lying between them. CDR3 DNA sequence: TGCGCCAGCAGCCGATACCTGGGGGGGGCTGGGACTGAAGCTTTCTTT. Translated: CASSRYLGGAGTEAFF.

Details on this clone: This sample also contains other DNA sequences that code for the same CDR3. This chain links TRBV20-1 with TRBJ2-7; weak D call: TRBD2 (5 bases). The CDR3 totals 11 residues. Germline V CDR1 and CDR2: DFQATT, SNEGSKA (reference sequence). Trimming stripped 6 bases from V and 5 bases from J, with 11 bases between. Here the CDR3 DNA reads TGCAGTGCAAAAAGCGGTCACGAGCAGTACTTC. Amino acid sequence: CSAKSGHEQYF.

The chain combines TRBV10-3 with TRBJ2-6, with a possible D match to TRBD1 (6 bases). Germline CDR1 is ENHRY and CDR2 is SYGVKD. The germline V and J ends were trimmed by 2 bases and 2 bases, with 13 bases remaining between them. The CDR3 sequence is 17 residues long. The chain's CDR3 is CAISEVKGGTGANVLTF. CDR3 in DNA: TGTGCCATCAGTGAGGTTAAAGGGGGTACTGGGGCCAACGTCCTGACTTTC.

The genes are TRBV29-1 and TRBJ2-7, with TRBD1 matching 12 bases. The CDR3 is 14 amino acids. Trimming took 7 bases from V and 6 from J; bases not matched to a gene: 10. Per germline, CDR1 SQVTM and CDR2 ANQGSEA. CDR3 nucleotides: TGCAGCGGTAAGACCGGGACAGGGGGCTCCGAGCAGTACTTC. Translating it yields CSGKTGTGGSEQYF.

The rearrangement uses TRBV7-9 and TRBJ2-5; TRBD2 matches at 8 bases. Germline V gene data show CDR1 as SEHNR and CDR2 as FQNEAQ (reference sequence). V shed 6 bases, J shed 9 bases, and the junction held 6 bases outside the gene matches. The CDR3 extends over 12 amino acids. Here the CDR3 reads CASSPDGRAQYF. Here the CDR3 DNA reads TGTGCCAGCAGTCCGGACGGGAGGGCCCAGTACTTC.

The V call is TRBV19, the J call TRBJ2-1, with D hard to call. The germline V gene has CDR1 LNHDA and CDR2 SQIVND (reference sequence). There are 15 residues in the CDR3. V lost 0 bases, J lost 7 bases, and 13 bases lay in between. The DNA for the CDR3 is TGTGCCAGTAGTATAGAACTTCACCCTCGGAATGAGCAGTTCTTC. This encodes CASSIELHPRNEQFF.

This chain connects TRBV2 to TRBJ2-7, with D tentatively TRBD1 (6 bases). In germline, CDR1 is SNHLY, CDR2 FYNNEI. Trimming cost V 6 bases and J 6 bases, with 15 bases left between them. This CDR3 spans 13 amino acids. CDR3 nucleotides: TGTGCCAGCAGGCACAGGGTCCATGTCGAGCAGTACTTC. Protein product: CASRHRVHVEQYF.

The V call is TRBV6-5, the J call TRBJ2-5; D might be TRBD1 (5 bases). V lost 6 bases, J lost 7 bases, and 21 bases lay in between. Germline V lookup: CDR1 MNHEY, CDR2 SVGAGI. The CDR3 is made up of 15 amino acids. CDR3 in amino acids: CASSVGFGQGGTQYF. As DNA, the CDR3 is TGTGCCAGCAGCGTAGGATTCGGGCAGGGTGGGACCCAGTACTTC.

The rearrangement uses TRBV3-1 (or the pseudogene TRBV3-2) and TRBJ2-5, with 9 bases that match TRBD1. The CDR3 contains 13 residues. Trimming removed 6 bases from V and 4 bases from J; junction bases left unmatched: 3. Germline V gene lookup returns CDR1 LGHDT and CDR2 YNNKEL (reference sequence). The CDR3 spells CASRRQGGETQYF. The CDR3 DNA is TGTGCCAGCAGGAGACAGGGGGGAGAGACCCAGTACTTC.

V gene TRBV10-3 combines with J gene TRBJ1-2; tentative D call: TRBD1 (5 bases). Germline values: CDR1 ENHRY, CDR2 SYGVKD. The CDR3 covers 15 residues. V was cut by 7 bases and J by 1 base, with 16 bases left in between. CDR3 bases: TGTGCCATCACTCCGGGGGGGACCCTTAACTATGGCTACACCTTC. It translates to CAITPGGTLNYGYTF.

V gene TRBV7-8 combines with J gene TRBJ2-4; 8 bases align to TRBD2. V was pared by 1 base and J by 9 bases, with 8 bases of the junction left unmatched. Germline assignment: CDR1 SGHVS and CDR2 FQNEAQ. The CDR3 spans 15 residues. The CDR3 here is CASSLDFGGAGIQYF. The CDR3 nucleotides are TGTGCCAGCAGCTTAGATTTCGGGGGGGCCGGCATTCAGTACTTC.